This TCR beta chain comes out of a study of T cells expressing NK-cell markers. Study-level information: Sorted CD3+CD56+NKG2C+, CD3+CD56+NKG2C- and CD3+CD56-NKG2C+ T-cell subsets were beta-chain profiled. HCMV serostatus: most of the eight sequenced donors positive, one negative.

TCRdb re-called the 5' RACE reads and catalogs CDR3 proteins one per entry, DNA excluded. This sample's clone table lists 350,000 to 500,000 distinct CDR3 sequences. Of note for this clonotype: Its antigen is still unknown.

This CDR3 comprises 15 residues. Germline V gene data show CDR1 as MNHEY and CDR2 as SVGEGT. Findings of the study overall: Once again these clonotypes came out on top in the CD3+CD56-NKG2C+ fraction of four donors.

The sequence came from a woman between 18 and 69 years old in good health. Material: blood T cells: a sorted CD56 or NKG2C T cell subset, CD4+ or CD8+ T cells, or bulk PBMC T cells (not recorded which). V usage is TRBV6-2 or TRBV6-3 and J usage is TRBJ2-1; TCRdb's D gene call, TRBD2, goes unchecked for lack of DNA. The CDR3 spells CASSYLSGGGDEQFF.